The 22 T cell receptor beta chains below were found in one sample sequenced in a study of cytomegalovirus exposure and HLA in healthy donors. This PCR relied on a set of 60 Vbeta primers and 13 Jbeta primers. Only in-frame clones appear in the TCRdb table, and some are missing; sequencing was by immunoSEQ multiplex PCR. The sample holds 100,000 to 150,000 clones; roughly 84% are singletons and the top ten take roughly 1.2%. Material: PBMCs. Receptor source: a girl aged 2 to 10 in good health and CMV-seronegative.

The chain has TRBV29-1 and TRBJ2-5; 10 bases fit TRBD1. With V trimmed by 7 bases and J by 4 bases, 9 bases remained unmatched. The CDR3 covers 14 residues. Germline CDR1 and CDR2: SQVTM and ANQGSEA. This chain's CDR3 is CSGRQGASVETQYF. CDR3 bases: TGCAGCGGTAGACAGGGGGCTTCGGTAGAGACCCAGTACTTC.

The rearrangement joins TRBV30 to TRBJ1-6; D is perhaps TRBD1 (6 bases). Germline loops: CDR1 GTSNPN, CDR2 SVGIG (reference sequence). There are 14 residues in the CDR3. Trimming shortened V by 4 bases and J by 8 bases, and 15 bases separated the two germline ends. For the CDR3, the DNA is TGTGCCTGGACCGCAACAGGGATAGATTCACCCCTCCACTTT. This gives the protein CAWTATGIDSPLHF.

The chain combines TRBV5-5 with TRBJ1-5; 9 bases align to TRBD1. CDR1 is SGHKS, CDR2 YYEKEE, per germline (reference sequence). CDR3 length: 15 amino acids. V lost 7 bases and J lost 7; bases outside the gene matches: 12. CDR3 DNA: TGTGCCAGCCCCACAGGGGGACAGGGAAGCCAGCCCCAGCATTTT. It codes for CASPTGGQGSQPQHF.

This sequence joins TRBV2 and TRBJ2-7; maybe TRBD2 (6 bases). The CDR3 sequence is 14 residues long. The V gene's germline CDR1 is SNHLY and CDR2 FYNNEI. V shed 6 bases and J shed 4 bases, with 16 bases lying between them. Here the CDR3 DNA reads TGTGCCAGCAGCATTAGCGGACTCCTTTACGAGCAGTACTTC. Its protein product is CASSISGLLYEQYF.

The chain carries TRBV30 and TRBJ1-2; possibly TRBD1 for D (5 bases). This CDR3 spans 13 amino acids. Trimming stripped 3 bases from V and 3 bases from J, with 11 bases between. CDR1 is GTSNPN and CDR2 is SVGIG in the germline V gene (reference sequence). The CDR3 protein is CAWSRGGDYGYTF. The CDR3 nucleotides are TGTGCCTGGAGCCGTGGGGGGGACTATGGCTACACCTTC. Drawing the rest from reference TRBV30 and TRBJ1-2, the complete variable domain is SQTIHQWPATLVQPVGSPLSLECTVEGTSNPNLYWYRQAAGRGLQLLFYSVGIGQISSEVPQNLSASRPQDRQFILSSKKLLLSDSGFYLCAWSRGGDYGYTFGSGTRLTVV.

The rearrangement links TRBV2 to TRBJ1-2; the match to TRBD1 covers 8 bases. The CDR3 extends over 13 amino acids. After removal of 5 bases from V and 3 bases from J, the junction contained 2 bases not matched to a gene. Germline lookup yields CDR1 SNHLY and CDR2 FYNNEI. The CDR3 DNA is TGTGCCAGCAGTACGACAGGGGACTATGGCTACACCTTC. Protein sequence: CASSTTGDYGYTF.

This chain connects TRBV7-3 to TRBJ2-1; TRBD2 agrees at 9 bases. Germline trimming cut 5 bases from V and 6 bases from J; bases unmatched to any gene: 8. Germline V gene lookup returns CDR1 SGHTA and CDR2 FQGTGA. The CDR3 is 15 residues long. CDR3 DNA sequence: TGTGCCAGCAGCCGGGGACTAGCAGGGTTCAATGAGCAGTTCTTC. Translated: CASSRGLAGFNEQFF. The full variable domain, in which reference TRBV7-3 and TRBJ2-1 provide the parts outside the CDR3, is GAGVSQTPSNKVTEKGKYVELRCDPISGHTALYWYRQSLGQGPEFLIYFQGTGAADDSGLPNDRFFAVRPEGSVSTLKIQRTERGDSAVYLCASSRGLAGFNEQFFGPGTRLTVL.

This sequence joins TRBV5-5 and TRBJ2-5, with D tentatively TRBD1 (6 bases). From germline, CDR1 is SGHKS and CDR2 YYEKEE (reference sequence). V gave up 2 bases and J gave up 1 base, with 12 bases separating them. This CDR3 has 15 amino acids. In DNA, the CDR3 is TGTGCCAGCAGCTTCCCGGGACACCCCCAAGAGACCCAGTACTTC. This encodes CASSFPGHPQETQYF.

CDR3 in DNA: TGTGCCAGCTCACCAACGCCCAGCGGGGAGCAGTACTTC. It translates to CASSPTPSGEQYF. The chain joins TRBV18 to TRBJ2-7, with D possibly being TRBD2 (6 bases). Germline CDR1 and CDR2: KGHSH and LQKENI. The CDR3 runs to 13 residues. V gave up 2 bases and J gave up 7 bases, with 12 bases separating them. The full variable domain, with the rest looked up from reference TRBV18 and TRBJ2-7, is NAGVMQNPRHLVRRRGQEARLRCSPMKGHSHVYWYRQLPEEGLKFMVYLQKENIIDESGMPKERFSAEFPKEGPSILRIQQVVRGDSAAYFCASSPTPSGEQYFGPGTRLTVT.

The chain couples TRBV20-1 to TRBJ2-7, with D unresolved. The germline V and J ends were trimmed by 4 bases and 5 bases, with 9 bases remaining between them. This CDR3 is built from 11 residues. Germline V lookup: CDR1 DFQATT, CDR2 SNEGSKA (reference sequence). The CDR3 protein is CSATVGNEQYF. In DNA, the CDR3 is TGCAGTGCTACCGTCGGTAACGAGCAGTACTTC.

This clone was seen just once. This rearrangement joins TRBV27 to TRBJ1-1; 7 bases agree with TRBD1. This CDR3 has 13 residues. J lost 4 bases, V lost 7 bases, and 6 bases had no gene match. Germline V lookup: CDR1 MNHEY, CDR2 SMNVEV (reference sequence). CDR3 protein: CASTRQGGTEAFF. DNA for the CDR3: TGTGCCAGCACCCGACAGGGAGGCACTGAAGCTTTCTTT.

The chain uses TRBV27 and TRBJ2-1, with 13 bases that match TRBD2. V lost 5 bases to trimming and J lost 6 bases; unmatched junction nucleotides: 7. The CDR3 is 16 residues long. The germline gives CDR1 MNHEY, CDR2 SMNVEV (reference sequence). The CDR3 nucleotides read TGTGCCAGCAGTCCCGCCCGACTAGCGGGGGGCAATGAGCAGTTCTTC. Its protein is CASSPARLAGGNEQFF.

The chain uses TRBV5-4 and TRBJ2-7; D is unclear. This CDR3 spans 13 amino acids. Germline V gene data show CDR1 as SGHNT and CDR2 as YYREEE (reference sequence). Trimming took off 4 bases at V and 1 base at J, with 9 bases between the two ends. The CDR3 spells CASSAQESYEQYF. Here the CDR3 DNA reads TGTGCCAGCAGCGCCCAGGAATCCTACGAGCAGTACTTC.

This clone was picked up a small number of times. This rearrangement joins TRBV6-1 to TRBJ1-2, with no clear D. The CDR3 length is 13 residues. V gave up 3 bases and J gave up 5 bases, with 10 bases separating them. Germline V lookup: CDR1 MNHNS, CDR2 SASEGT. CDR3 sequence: CASSEALVYGYTF. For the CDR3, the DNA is TGTGCCAGCAGTGAGGCCCTTGTTTATGGCTACACCTTC.

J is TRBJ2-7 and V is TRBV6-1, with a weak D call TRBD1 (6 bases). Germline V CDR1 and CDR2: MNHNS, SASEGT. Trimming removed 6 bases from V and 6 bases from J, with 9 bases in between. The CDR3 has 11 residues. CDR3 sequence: CASRAGVEQYF. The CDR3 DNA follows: TGTGCCAGCAGGGCAGGGGTCGAGCAGTACTTC.

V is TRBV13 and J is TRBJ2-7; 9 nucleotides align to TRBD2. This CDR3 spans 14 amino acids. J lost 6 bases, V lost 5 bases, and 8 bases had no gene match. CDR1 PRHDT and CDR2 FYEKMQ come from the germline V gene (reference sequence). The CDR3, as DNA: TGTGCCAGCAGCCCGCGGGGGGGCCTCTCCGAGCAGTACTTC. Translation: CASSPRGGLSEQYF.

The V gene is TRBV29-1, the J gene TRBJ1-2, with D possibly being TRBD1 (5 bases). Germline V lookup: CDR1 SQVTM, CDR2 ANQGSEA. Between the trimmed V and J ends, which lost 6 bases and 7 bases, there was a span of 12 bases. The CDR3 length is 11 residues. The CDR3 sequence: CSVPLGGGYTF. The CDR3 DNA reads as TGCAGCGTACCCCTCGGGGGTGGCTACACCTTC.

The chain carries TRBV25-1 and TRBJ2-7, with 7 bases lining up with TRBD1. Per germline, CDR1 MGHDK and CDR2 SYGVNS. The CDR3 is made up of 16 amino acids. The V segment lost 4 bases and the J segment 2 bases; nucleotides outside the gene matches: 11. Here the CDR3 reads CASSGAWDSSTYEQYF. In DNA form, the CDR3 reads TGTGCCAGCAGTGGAGCCTGGGACAGTTCCACCTACGAGCAGTACTTC.

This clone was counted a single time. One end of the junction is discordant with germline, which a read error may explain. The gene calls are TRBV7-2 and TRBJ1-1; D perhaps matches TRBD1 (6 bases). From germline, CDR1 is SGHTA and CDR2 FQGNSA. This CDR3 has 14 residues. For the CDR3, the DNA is TGTGCCAGCAGCTTAGGGGGGGCGGCCGGGGGGCAATGGTTT. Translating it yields CASSLGGAAGGQWF. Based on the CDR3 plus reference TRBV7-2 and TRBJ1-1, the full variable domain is GAGVSQSPSNKVTEKGKDVELRCDPISGHTALYWYRQSLGQGLEFLIYFQGNSAPDKSGLPSDRFSAERTGGSVSTLTIQRTQQEDSAVYLCASSLGGAAGGQWFGQGTRLTVV.

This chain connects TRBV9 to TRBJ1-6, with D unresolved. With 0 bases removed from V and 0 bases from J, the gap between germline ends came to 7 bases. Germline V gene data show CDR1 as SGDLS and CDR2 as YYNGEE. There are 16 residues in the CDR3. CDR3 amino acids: CASSVGGSSYNSPLHF. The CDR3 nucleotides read TGTGCCAGCAGCGTAGGAGGGAGCTCCTATAATTCACCCCTCCACTTT.

DNA of the CDR3: TGTGCCAGATTTGGACAGGGACTAGCGTTCACCGGGGAGCTGTTTTTT. This encodes CARFGQGLAFTGELFF. The genes are TRBV6-6 and TRBJ2-2, with 10 bases lining up with TRBD2. The CDR3 is made up of 16 amino acids. Germline assignment: CDR1 MNHNY and CDR2 SVGAGI (reference sequence). V gave up 9 bases and J gave up 4 bases; unmatched junction bases: 11.

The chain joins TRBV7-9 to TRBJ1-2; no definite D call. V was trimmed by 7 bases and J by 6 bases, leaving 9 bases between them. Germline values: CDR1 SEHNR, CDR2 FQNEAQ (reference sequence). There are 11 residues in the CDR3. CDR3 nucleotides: TGTGCCAGCACTTCCCGGGATGGCTACACCTTC. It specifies CASTSRDGYTF.